This entry describes one TCR beta chain. Its antigen remains unidentified. The sample is drawn from a study of CD8 T cells in Susac syndrome. As for the study in general: Each patient with Susac syndrome, at the time of blood draw, was therapy-naive, on corticosteroids, or on intravenous immunoglobulin alone.

Study-wide findings and caveats: CD8+ clonal expansion in Susac was maximal in TEMRA cells and in active patients.

RNA totalling about 0.5 to 1 ug underwent reverse transcription with random hexamers. A single record per CDR3 protein comes from TCRdb applying MiXCR to the immunoSEQ multiplex PCR reads. The table shows fewer than 90,000 distinct CDR3 sequences, with around 94% occurring only once. The CDR3 length is 15 residues. Germline-derived CDR1 and CDR2 are SGHTA and FQGTGA. V lost 2 bases and J lost 1, with 9 bases in between. This sequence was found in a human donor with Susac syndrome. The sequenced sample consisted of CD8+ T cells from PBMCs. The rearrangement links TRBV7-3 to TRBJ2-1, with D maybe TRBD1 (5 bases). In nucleotides, the CDR3 is TGTGCCAGCAGCTTAGACAGTCCATCCTACAATGAGCAGTTCTTC. Translating gives CASSLDSPSYNEQFF.